The next 12 T cell receptor beta chains were all read from a single sample in a study of blood T cell repertoires in COVID-19. Only in-frame clones appear in the TCRdb table, and some are missing; sequencing was by immunoSEQ multiplex PCR. The data show around 270,000 clones, about 88% seen once. Sequencing used peripheral blood. Receptors were obtained from a woman aged 60 to 75 with COVID-19, enrolled during active disease.

The chain joins TRBV7-9 to TRBJ2-7, with a weak D call TRBD2 (6 bases). The germline CDR1 and CDR2 sequences are SEHNR and FQNEAQ (reference sequence). V was pared by 2 bases and J by 7 bases, with 21 bases between. CDR3 size: 16 residues. The CDR3 loop reads CASSLLSPYNGGEQYF. DNA for the CDR3: TGTGCCAGCAGCTTATTATCCCCTTACAATGGGGGGGAGCAGTACTTC.

The chain joins TRBV6-2 or TRBV6-3 to TRBJ2-7, with D maybe TRBD2 (5 bases). This CDR3 spans 13 amino acids. CDR1 is MNHEY, CDR2 SVGEGT, per germline. Trimming took 5 bases from V and 5 from J, leaving 13 bases between them. CDR3: CASSPLGIHEQYF. CDR3 nucleotides: TGTGCCAGCAGTCCCCTCGGGATCCACGAGCAGTACTTC.

V is TRBV15 and J is TRBJ1-5; D gene uncertain. The ends were cut back, 3 bases at V and 4 bases at J, with 13 bases in the middle. CDR1 is LNHNV, CDR2 YYDKDF, per germline (reference sequence). CDR3 length equals 15 residues. CDR3 protein: CATSSRIEGNQPQHF. As DNA, the CDR3 is TGTGCCACCAGCAGCCGTATTGAGGGAAATCAGCCCCAGCATTTT.

This chain joins TRBV7-6 and TRBJ2-6, with D possibly TRBD2 on 6 matching bases. This CDR3 is built from 18 residues. The V gene's germline CDR1 is SGHVS and CDR2 FNYEAQ. Trimming shortened V by 1 base and J by 0 bases, and 13 bases separated the two germline ends. In DNA, the CDR3 is TGTGCCAGCAGCTTAGGTGGGACCGGGAGCTCTGGGGCCAACGTCCTGACTTTC. Its protein product is CASSLGGTGSSGANVLTF. Full variable domain (remainder filled in from reference TRBV7-6 and TRBJ2-6): GAGVSQSPRYKVTKRGQDVALRCDPISGHVSLYWYRQALGQGPEFLTYFNYEAQQDKSGLPNDRFSAERPEGSISTLTIQRTEQRDSAMYRCASSLGGTGSSGANVLTFGAGSRLTVL.

The chain carries TRBV4-2 and TRBJ1-1; 10 bases match TRBD1. The CDR3 is made up of 15 amino acids. Unmatched junction bases numbered 7, after V lost 4 bases and J lost 5 bases. The germline V gene encodes CDR1 LGHNA and CDR2 YNFKEQ. In DNA form, the CDR3 reads TGTGCCAGCAGCCCTAAGGACAGGGGGACAACTGAAGCTTTCTTT. It specifies CASSPKDRGTTEAFF.

A single count supports this clone. The chain combines TRBV5-5 with TRBJ2-1; D perhaps matches TRBD2 (6 bases). The CDR3 loop spans 14 amino acids. Germline V gene sequence: CDR1 SGHKS, CDR2 YYEKEE (reference sequence). Deletions cut 2 bases from V and 7 bases from J, with 13 bases between. The CDR3 loop is CASSFRDFRNEQFF. CDR3 DNA sequence: TGTGCCAGCAGCTTCCGGGACTTCCGGAATGAGCAGTTCTTC.

The chain uses TRBV9 and TRBJ1-1, with 7 bases matching TRBD1. The trim removed 3 bases at V and 7 bases at J, leaving 9 bases unmatched. This CDR3 has 14 residues. Germline V lookup: CDR1 SGDLS, CDR2 YYNGEE. CDR3 sequence: CASSELQGRNEAFF. DNA for the CDR3: TGTGCCAGCAGCGAGCTACAGGGGCGGAATGAAGCTTTCTTT.

The chain couples TRBV29-1 to TRBJ1-1, with 7 bases lining up with TRBD1. J gave up 2 bases and V 4 bases, and 4 bases lay outside the gene matches. CDR1 is SQVTM, CDR2 ANQGSEA, per germline. This CDR3 region has 13 residues. CDR3 nucleotide sequence: TGCAGCGTTGCAGGGGGATCTAACACTGAAGCTTTCTTT. Translating gives CSVAGGSNTEAFF.

This clone was found once. V is TRBV7-2 and J is TRBJ1-1; TRBD1 might be the D (5 bases). In germline, CDR1 is SGHTA, CDR2 FQGNSA. The V end was cut by 0 bases, the J end by 8 bases, with 10 bases between. The CDR3 consists of 13 residues. In nucleotides, the CDR3 is TGTGCCAGCAGCTTAGCGGGGGGAGGCGAAGCTTTCTTT. Translated, it gives CASSLAGGGEAFF.

The gene calls are TRBV4-1 and TRBJ1-5; 7 bases agree with TRBD1. CDR1 is MGHRA, CDR2 YSYEKL, per germline. Germline trimming cut 4 bases from V and 8 bases from J; bases unmatched to any gene: 20. This CDR3 comprises 18 residues. CDR3 sequence (DNA): TGCGCCAGCAGCCCCCTCCTCCATTGGGGGACAGCCTCGAAGCCCCAGCATTTT. Its translation is CASSPLLHWGTASKPQHF.

In nucleotides, the CDR3 is TGTGCTAGTGGTTTGGGGCGGGAGCAGTACTTC. Protein: CASGLGREQYF. The chain links TRBV12-5 to TRBJ2-7; D not certain. Germline CDR1 is LGHNT and CDR2 is FRNRAP. V was cut by 1 base and J by 7 bases, with 5 bases left in between. The CDR3 extends over 11 amino acids.

CDR3 protein: CASSIAGLVTGELFF. CDR3 bases: TGTGCCAGTAGTATAGCGGGACTAGTCACCGGGGAGCTGTTTTTT. The rearrangement links TRBV19 to TRBJ2-2; 8 bases line up with TRBD2. V trimming: 1 base; J trimming: 4 bases; junction bases outside the gene matches: 2. This CDR3 contains 15 residues. Germline V gene data show CDR1 as LNHDA and CDR2 as SQIVND (reference sequence).